The following is a T cell receptor beta chain sequence with its context. The data stem from a study of blood T cell repertoires in COVID-19. The ends lost 5 bases at V and 0 bases at J; junction bases unmatched: 6. The germline CDR1 and CDR2 sequences are SEHNR and FQNEAQ (reference sequence). This CDR3 is built from 16 residues. Sequenced by immunoSEQ multiplex PCR; TCRdb stores in-frame clones only, minus some. The table includes 250,000 to 300,000 clones, nearly 90% detected once. This chain uses TRBV7-9 with TRBJ1-3, with 8 nucleotides matching TRBD1. The sample consisted of PBMCs or T cells enriched from blood (not recorded which). The source is a woman aged 45-60 years who had been exposed to COVID-19. CDR3 sequence: CASSQYRGISGNTIYF. The CDR3, as DNA: TGTGCCAGCAGCCAATACAGGGGGATCTCTGGAAACACCATATATTTT.